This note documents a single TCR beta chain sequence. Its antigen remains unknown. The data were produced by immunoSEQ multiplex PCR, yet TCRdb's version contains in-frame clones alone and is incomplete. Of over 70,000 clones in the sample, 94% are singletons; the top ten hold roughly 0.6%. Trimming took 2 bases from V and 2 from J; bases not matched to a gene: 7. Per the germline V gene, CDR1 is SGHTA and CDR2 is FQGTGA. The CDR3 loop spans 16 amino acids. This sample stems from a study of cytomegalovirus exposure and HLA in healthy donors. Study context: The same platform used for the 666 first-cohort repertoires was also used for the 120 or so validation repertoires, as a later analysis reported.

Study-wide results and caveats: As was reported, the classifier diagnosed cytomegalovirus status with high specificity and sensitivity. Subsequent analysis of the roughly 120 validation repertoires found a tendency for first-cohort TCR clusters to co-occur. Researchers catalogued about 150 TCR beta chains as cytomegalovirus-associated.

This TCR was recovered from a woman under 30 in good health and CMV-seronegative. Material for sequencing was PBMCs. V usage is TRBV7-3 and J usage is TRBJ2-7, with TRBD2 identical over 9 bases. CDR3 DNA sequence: TGTGCCAGCAGCTTAGGTGCGGGGGGGCAGACCTACGAGCAGTACTTC. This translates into CASSLGAGGQTYEQYF.